This T cell receptor (beta chain) was identified in a study of T-cell memory formation after mild COVID-19. After 5'RACE with constant-segment primers, TCR alpha and TCR beta cDNA libraries carrying sample barcodes and UMIs were obtained. In TCRdb, the 5' RACE reads were re-called with MiXCR into one record per CDR3 protein. The sample lists about 340,000 distinct CDR3 sequences; around 20% were seen once. Germline assignment: CDR1 SGDLS and CDR2 YYNGEE. Trimming removed 4 bases at V and 6 bases at J, with 13 bases between. This CDR3 has 13 amino acids. This receptor was taken from a man between 18 and 35 years old who had mild COVID-19 (a few samples of this study predate the infection). Cell type and time point are not known. J is TRBJ1-2 and V is TRBV9; D remains ambiguous. What was sequenced was PBMCs or a T cell subset sorted from them (not recorded which). CDR3 loop: CASSKDRGNGYTF. In DNA, the CDR3 is TGTGCCAGCAGCAAGGATCGGGGAAATGGCTACACCTTC.